The rows below give T cell receptor beta chains drawn from one sample of a study of blood T cell repertoires in COVID-19. Profiled with immunoSEQ multiplex PCR; TCRdb holds only in-frame clones, not every one. Of under 200,000 clones detected, over 75% appear once; the ten largest clones hold 7.5% to 10%. The sequencing sample was made of peripheral blood. Receptor source: an elderly woman with acute or convalescent COVID-19. The CDR3 runs from the conserved cysteine through the conserved F or W. The D gene is left open where the match is weak.

cdr3_aa	d_call	v_call
CASSRGATNEKLFF	-	TRBV5-1
CASSSRGMGNQPQHF	-	TRBV5-8
CASSWGGRSGNTIYF	-	TRBV5-4
CASRGEGDTQYF	TRBD2	TRBV10-3
CASSAQGRTEAFF	-	TRBV19
CASSPRTAADTQYF	-	TRBV7-2
CASSWGQGPNQPQHF	TRBD1	TRBV5-1
CASYPTQNTEAFF	-	TRBV27
CASTTHGNEKLFF	-	TRBV19
CPEVGGAGETQYF	-	TRBV6-8
CASSQAGGSVNTEAFF	-	TRBV3-1/TRBV3-2
CASSLVGQISPLHF	-	TRBV27
CASSVVGRDNIQYF	-	TRBV5-5
CASSQEVLSWGQGGNTIYF	TRBD1	TRBV4-2
CASSSRASGLRETQYF	TRBD2	TRBV7-2
CASSQGQFNQPQHF	-	TRBV3-1/TRBV3-2
CASSEVGLAGAMLTTDTQYF	TRBD2	TRBV6-1
CASSLPGGNTIYF	-	TRBV11-2
CASSPGTHTEAFF	-	TRBV12-3/TRBV12-4
CASSQIFRGRHEQYF	TRBD1	TRBV11-2
CASSPPRGAPGELFF	-	TRBV6-5
CSVEVLRGTGGATNEKLFF	TRBD1	TRBV29-1
CASSARTGGGYQPQHF	TRBD1	TRBV19
CSVGTGIYGYTF	TRBD1	TRBV29-1
CASSDQGTIQPQHF	-	TRBV6-4
CASSEYRSGDNTDTQYF	TRBD2	TRBV25-1
CASSVGVATDTQYF	-	TRBV9
CSASDLAGYNEQFF	-	TRBV20-1
CASKTGERAYEQYF	-	TRBV6-5
CASSQAGTSGGDEQFF	TRBD2	TRBV3-1/TRBV3-2
CASSLQASHEQYF	-	TRBV5-4
CASSQDQTSGIAGELFF	TRBD2	TRBV4-2
CASSESGEVDEQFF	-	TRBV6-4
CASSPDWSELYGYTF	-	TRBV6-5
CASSTGTGGWEQYF	TRBD1	TRBV19
CAISEGQSAIYEQYF	-	TRBV10-3
CASTNLGGELGAFF	-	TRBV27
CASSLNRDSQAAFF	TRBD1	TRBV5-1
CASSSPQGDEQYF	-	TRBV6-2/TRBV6-3
CAIALPTAGGRLGELFF	TRBD2	TRBV27
CASSYSGRGSGNTIYF	-	TRBV6-5
CASSPRPRGSYNEQFF	-	TRBV7-2
CASRTGQGLNSPLHF	TRBD1	TRBV6-5